The 8 T cell receptor beta chains presented below share a single source sample, sequenced in a study of T cells in tuberculosis. TCRdb keeps only in-frame clones here, not all; method: immunoSEQ multiplex PCR. The profile covers some 47,000 clones, with more than 90% appearing a single time and less than 9.5% taken by the ten largest. The sequenced sample was PBMCs. The origin of the receptors is a donor between 5 and 29 years old with latent tuberculosis or without tuberculosis infection.

This sequence joins TRBV29-1 and TRBJ1-2, with 8 bases matching TRBD1. This CDR3 contains 13 residues. V shed 4 bases, J shed 2 bases, and the junction held 3 bases outside the gene matches. Germline assignment: CDR1 SQVTM and CDR2 ANQGSEA. CDR3 in DNA: TGCAGCGTTGGGACAGGGTCAAACTATGGCTACACCTTC. This gives the protein CSVGTGSNYGYTF.

The chain uses TRBV5-1 and TRBJ2-4; 8 bases match TRBD2. CDR1 and CDR2 from the germline V gene are SGHRS and YFSETQ. The CDR3 has 15 amino acids. The ends lost 4 bases at V and 0 bases at J; junction bases unmatched: 3. CDR3 in amino acids: CASSLSGVAKNIQYF. The CDR3 DNA follows: TGCGCCAGCAGCCTTAGCGGGGTAGCCAAAAACATTCAGTACTTC.

The chain joins TRBV5-4 to TRBJ2-1; TRBD2 agrees at 9 bases. The CDR3 covers 18 residues. The ends lost 4 bases at V and 0 bases at J; junction bases unmatched: 11. CDR1 and CDR2 from the germline V gene are SGHNT and YYREEE (reference sequence). Here the CDR3 DNA reads TGTGCCAGCAGCCCAACAATAGCGGGAGCGCTCTCCTACAATGAGCAGTTCTTC. This codes for CASSPTIAGALSYNEQFF.

The rearrangement joins TRBV30 to TRBJ2-3; 11 bases match TRBD2. Germline V lookup: CDR1 GTSNPN, CDR2 SVGIG (reference sequence). The ends lost 4 bases at V and 0 bases at J; junction bases unmatched: 18. The CDR3 runs to 20 residues. CDR3 coding DNA: TGTGCCTGGACCCGGGGGAGTAGCGGGAGGGCCGGGGGTAGCACAGATACGCAGTATTTT. Its translation is CAWTRGSSGRAGGSTDTQYF.

The V gene is TRBV19, the J gene TRBJ1-2, with D hard to call. Trimming pared 6 bases from V and 6 bases from J, leaving 17 bases between. The CDR3 has 14 residues. CDR1 is LNHDA, CDR2 SQIVND, per germline (reference sequence). DNA for the CDR3: TGTGCCAGTAGCCCCGTCGCGGGCACCCATGGCTACACCTTC. Amino acid sequence: CASSPVAGTHGYTF.

This chain uses TRBV5-1 with TRBJ2-1; TRBD1 matches 7 bases. Germline CDR1 reads SGHRS; CDR2 reads YFSETQ. With 4 bases clipped from V and 2 bases from J, the junction kept 9 bases outside the gene matches. CDR3 length: 16 amino acids. DNA of the CDR3: TGCGCCAGCAGCGCGAGACAGGGACGAGCCTACAATGAGCAGTTCTTC. It codes for CASSARQGRAYNEQFF.

V usage is TRBV4-1 and J usage is TRBJ2-7; 8 bases are shared with TRBD1. Germline trimming cut 3 bases from V and 4 bases from J; bases unmatched to any gene: 5. The V gene's germline CDR1 is MGHRA and CDR2 YSYEKL. The CDR3 has 14 amino acids. The CDR3 DNA follows: TGCGCCAGCAGCCACGCTAGACAGGGGTACGAGCAGTACTTC. This codes for CASSHARQGYEQYF.

The chain combines TRBV5-6 with TRBJ2-7; 7 bases are a match to TRBD1. The germline V gene encodes CDR1 SGHDT and CDR2 YYEEEE. This CDR3 is 13 amino acids long. The V and J ends lost 4 bases and 5 bases, in that order; junction bases with no gene match: 6. CDR3 in DNA: TGTGCCAGCAGCCACACGACAGGGAACGAGCAGTACTTC. Amino acids: CASSHTTGNEQYF.